This T cell receptor beta chain comes out of a study of CD8 T cells in Susac syndrome. Study results and limitations: The TCR sequencing and HLA analysis in the study involved a relatively small number of individuals, as the study acknowledged.

This clonotype was counted between two and nine times. Its antigen is currently unknown. In blood CD8+ and CD4+ T cells, TCR beta underwent sequencing. Multiple sclerosis controls were treatment-naive patients with stable or active relapsing-remitting disease. It was with random hexamers that roughly 0.5 to 1 ug RNA was reverse transcribed. One entry per CDR3 protein results from TCRdb running MiXCR on the immunoSEQ multiplex PCR reads. This sample carries about 440,000 distinct CDR3 sequences, approximately 85% of them seen once, and the ten largest clones take about 0.1%. The sequenced sample consisted of CD8+ T cells from PBMCs. The clonotype was recovered from a human donor with multiple sclerosis.

The CDR3, as DNA: TGTGCCAGCAGCCCAGAGAACACCGGGGAGCTGTTTTTT. As protein: CASSPENTGELFF. The gene calls are TRBV5-4 and TRBJ2-2; no clear D gene. Per germline, CDR1 SGHNT and CDR2 YYREEE (reference sequence). The CDR3 runs 13 residues. Trimming shortened V by 4 bases and J by 1 base, and 5 bases separated the two germline ends.